A single sample gave rise to the 8 T cell receptor beta chains below, sequenced in a study of control samples from healthy donors and cancer patients. Measured with immunoSEQ multiplex PCR; TCRdb has only the in-frame clones, and not every one. Of about 77,000 clones listed, roughly 92% are singletons. The sample consisted of blood. The receptors come from a woman aged 55-75 years in good health.

This clone has just a few counts. This sequence joins TRBV19 and TRBJ1-1, with D perhaps TRBD1 (5 bases). The CDR3 length is 13 residues. Germline lookup yields CDR1 LNHDA and CDR2 SQIVND (reference sequence). Trimming shortened V by 4 bases and J by 7 bases, and 13 bases separated the two germline ends. The CDR3 sequence is CASSTDSHLEAFF. Here the CDR3 DNA reads TGTGCCAGTAGTACAGACAGTCACCTTGAAGCTTTCTTT.

V and J are TRBV29-1 and TRBJ1-5, with 7 bases that match TRBD1. This CDR3 has 13 residues. The V gene end was trimmed by 6 bases and the J gene end by 3 bases; junction bases not matched to a gene: 5. The V gene's germline CDR1 is SQVTM and CDR2 ANQGSEA. DNA for the CDR3: TGCAGCGTCATCGGACAGGCCAATCAGCCCCAGCATTTT. The encoded protein is CSVIGQANQPQHF.

V and J are TRBV27 and TRBJ2-6; perhaps TRBD1 as D (6 bases). Trimming stripped 0 bases from V and 1 base from J, with 13 bases between. Germline assignment: CDR1 MNHEY and CDR2 SMNVEV (reference sequence). The CDR3 totals 18 residues. The CDR3 loop is CASSLSPGVGSGANVLTF. The CDR3 DNA reads TGTGCCAGCAGTTTATCGCCAGGGGTGGGGTCTGGGGCCAACGTCCTGACTTTC.

The V gene is TRBV30, the J gene TRBJ2-5; no clear D gene. V was pared by 2 bases and J by 2 bases, with 12 bases between. The CDR3 is 14 residues long. From germline, CDR1 is GTSNPN and CDR2 SVGIG (reference sequence). The CDR3 is CAWSWGPNQETQYF. CDR3 coding DNA: TGTGCCTGGAGTTGGGGTCCGAATCAAGAGACCCAGTACTTC.

The chain employs TRBV7-9 and TRBJ1-5; 10 positions match TRBD1. Germline CDR1 is SEHNR and CDR2 is FQNEAQ (reference sequence). The V and J ends lost 5 bases and 6 bases, in that order; junction bases with no gene match: 7. This CDR3 has 15 residues. The CDR3 bases are TGTGCCAGCAGCCCCGGGACAGGGGCTGGTCAGCCCCAGCATTTT. Protein product: CASSPGTGAGQPQHF.

V gene TRBV24-1 combines with J gene TRBJ2-3; D unresolved. V was shortened by 4 bases and J by 6 bases, with 10 bases between the two germline ends. Germline values: CDR1 KGHDR, CDR2 SFDVKD. The CDR3 runs to 13 residues. This CDR3 reads CATSDPNGDTQYF. The CDR3 DNA reads as TGTGCCACCAGTGACCCCAATGGGGATACGCAGTATTTT.

This clone has only one observation. The V and J genes are TRBV10-3 and TRBJ2-2, with TRBD2 identical over 10 bases. Germline loops: CDR1 ENHRY, CDR2 SYGVKD. V gave up 2 bases and J gave up 4 bases; unmatched junction bases: 4. The CDR3 is 16 amino acids. CDR3 in DNA: TGTGCCATCAGTGAGGCTACTAGCGGGGTCACCGGGGAGCTGTTTTTT. The encoded protein is CAISEATSGVTGELFF.

The V and J genes are TRBV4-1 and TRBJ2-7; 15 nucleotides agree with TRBD2. The V segment lost 4 bases and the J segment 7 bases; nucleotides outside the gene matches: 5. The CDR3 extends over 15 amino acids. Germline CDR1 MGHRA, CDR2 YSYEKL. CDR3 loop: CASSPGTSGRREQYF. CDR3 in DNA: TGCGCCAGCAGCCCCGGGACTAGCGGGAGGAGGGAGCAGTACTTC.